This T cell receptor (beta chain) was sequenced for a study of T cell responses to AZD1222 COVID-19 vaccine. Concerning this clone itself: The antigen is undetermined.

The CDR3 totals 15 residues. V lost 2 bases and J lost 4; bases outside the gene matches: 6. Germline CDR1 is SGHDN and CDR2 is FVKESK. General observations from the study: White British people made up most donors, females outnumbered males, and clonal diversity was possibly underestimated. Among vaccine-associated CD4 TCRs, coverage spanned spike, with dominance at 160-218 and 743-854. The number of AZD1222 recipients seropositive at baseline was only five or six.

Assay used: immunoSEQ multiplex PCR; TCRdb lists only in-frame clones, some missing. The data contain some 97,000 clones, around nine tenths of them singletons. The input for sequencing was peripheral blood, taken on day 0 of AZD1222 vaccination. The clonotype originates from an adult in good health. The gene calls are TRBV14 and TRBJ1-1; 8 bases agree with TRBD1. CDR3 region: CASSQWKQGGTEAFF. Written as DNA, the CDR3 is TGTGCCAGCAGCCAATGGAAACAGGGGGGCACTGAAGCTTTCTTT. The full variable domain, in which reference TRBV14 and TRBJ1-1 provide the parts outside the CDR3, is EAGVTQFPSHSVIEKGQTVTLRCDPISGHDNLYWYRRVMGKEIKFLLHFVKESKQDESGMPNNRFLAERTGGTYSTLKVQPAELEDSGVYFCASSQWKQGGTEAFFGQGTRLTVV.